This TCR beta chain was found in a study of PD-1 blockade in mismatch repair-deficient tumors. Profiled with immunoSEQ multiplex PCR; TCRdb holds only in-frame clones, not every one. This sample carries about 120,000 clones, 86% of them seen once, and the ten largest clones take approximately 15%. PCR or immunohistochemistry showed mismatch repair deficiency in every enrolled patient. The TCR-sequenced patients were three responders to pembrolizumab. A word on this clone: Its antigen is not known.

Study results and limitations: After pembrolizumab, tumor-resident clones rose rapidly, then generally contracted before radiologic responses.

Germline CDR1 and CDR2: MNHNS and SASEGT. V gave up 1 base and J gave up 2 bases; unmatched junction bases: 11. The length of the CDR3 is 18 residues. The chain employs TRBV6-1 and TRBJ2-5; 9 nucleotides agree with TRBD2. Sequencing used peripheral blood, obtained 44 weeks after starting pembrolizumab. The source is an adult with mismatch repair-deficient cancer. The CDR3 protein is CASSEVGNAGGQQETQYF. The CDR3 region has the DNA TGTGCCAGCAGTGAAGTTGGTAATGCGGGAGGGCAGCAAGAGACCCAGTACTTC.